Here is one TCR beta chain with its context. TCRdb's table, derived via immunoSEQ multiplex PCR, lists solely in-frame clones and lacks some. In the table there are thousands of clones, about 61% of which are singletons. The ends were cut back, 4 bases at V and 1 base at J, with 14 bases in the middle. The CDR3 spans 15 residues. From germline, CDR1 is SGHKS and CDR2 YYEKEE (reference sequence). This entry comes from a study of T cells in tumors and immune-related adverse events. The chain combines TRBV5-5 with TRBJ1-1; possible D gene TRBD1, 5 bases. The sequence derives from a female donor with metastatic renal cell carcinoma. The sequenced sample was gut tissue, obtained from a patient treated with anti-PD-1 therapy. The CDR3 bases are TGTGCCAGCAGCCTAGGCCCCACAGGGAACACTGAAGCTTTCTTT. The encoded protein is CASSLGPTGNTEAFF. Full variable domain (remainder filled in from reference TRBV5-5 and TRBJ1-1): DAGVTQSPTHLIKTRGQQVTLRCSPISGHKSVSWYQQVLGQGPQFIFQYYEKEERGRGNFPDRFSARQFPNYSSELNVNALLLGDSALYLCASSLGPTGNTEAFFGQGTRLTVV.